This T cell receptor beta chain was sequenced in a study of blood T cell repertoires in COVID-19. Across the whole study: Researchers got acute and convalescent COVID-19 samples from the United States, Italy and Spain.

Generated by immunoSEQ multiplex PCR, the TCRdb table keeps only in-frame clones and is missing some. The sample lists over 50,000 clones; 60% to 85% were seen once. V lost 4 bases, J lost 6 bases, and 19 bases lay in between. There are 15 residues in the CDR3. Per the germline V gene, CDR1 is SGHRS and CDR2 is YFSETQ. This sequence was found in a human donor with active or convalescent COVID-19. The donor label of this sample is uncertain. This sequence joins TRBV5-1 and TRBJ1-1, with a weak D call TRBD1 (6 bases). Source material: peripheral blood. CDR3 protein: CASSPTLSQGAEAFF. CDR3 in DNA: TGCGCCAGCAGCCCCACTTTGTCACAGGGAGCTGAAGCTTTCTTT.